The clone carrying this TCR beta chain was counted only a few times. Sequencing used immunoSEQ multiplex PCR; TCRdb keeps in-frame clones, though not all of them. The table shows 9,900 or so clones, with approximately 30% occurring only once. The CDR3 covers 18 residues. The V segment lost 6 bases and the J segment 4 bases; nucleotides outside the gene matches: 20. The data derive from a study of sequential checkpoint blockade in melanoma. Treatment in this sample: randomized to nivolumab then ipilimumab (arm A) or the reverse (arm B). This TCR was recovered from a human donor with melanoma. The specimen comprised tumor tissue (inferred from file names), sampled from a patient given nivolumab and ipilimumab in sequence. J is TRBJ1-2 and V is TRBV23-1; 7 positions agree with TRBD1. TRBV23-1 is an ORF, with its function uncertain. Here the CDR3 reads CASSPLYSKGTAVYGYTF. Here the CDR3 DNA reads TGCGCCAGCAGCCCTCTTTATTCGAAAGGGACAGCGGTCTATGGCTACACCTTC.